The clone carrying this T cell receptor (beta chain) appeared a few times. J was trimmed by 0 bases and V by 6 bases; bases with no gene match: 6. The CDR3 extends over 15 amino acids. In germline, CDR1 is MDHEN, CDR2 SYDVKM. The entry originates in a study of T cell repertoires in cytomegalovirus infection. TCRdb passed the reads through MiXCR, listing each CDR3 protein once. This table has 200,000 to 250,000 distinct CDR3 sequences, roughly 22% appearing once. This chain connects TRBV28 to TRBJ2-7; 9 bases line up with TRBD1. The clonotype was recovered from a human donor in good health (CMV status not recorded). Some clones in this sample may be carry-over from other donors' samples. The sample consisted of CD8+ T cells from PBMCs. CDR3 in amino acids: CASSPDRGSSYEQYF. The CDR3 region has the DNA TGTGCCAGCAGCCCGGACAGGGGCAGCTCCTACGAGCAGTACTTC.